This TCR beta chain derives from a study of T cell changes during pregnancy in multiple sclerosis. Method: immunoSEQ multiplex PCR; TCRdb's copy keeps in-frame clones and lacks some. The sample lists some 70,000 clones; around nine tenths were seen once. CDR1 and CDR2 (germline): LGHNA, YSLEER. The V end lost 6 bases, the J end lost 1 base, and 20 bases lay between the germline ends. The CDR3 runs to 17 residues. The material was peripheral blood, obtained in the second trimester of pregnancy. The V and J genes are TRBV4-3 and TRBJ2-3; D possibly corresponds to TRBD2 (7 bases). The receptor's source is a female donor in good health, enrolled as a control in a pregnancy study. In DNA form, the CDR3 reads TGCGCCAGCAGTCGTTCGGGGGGCCCCAACGGCACAGATACGCAGTATTTT. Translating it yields CASSRSGGPNGTDTQYF.